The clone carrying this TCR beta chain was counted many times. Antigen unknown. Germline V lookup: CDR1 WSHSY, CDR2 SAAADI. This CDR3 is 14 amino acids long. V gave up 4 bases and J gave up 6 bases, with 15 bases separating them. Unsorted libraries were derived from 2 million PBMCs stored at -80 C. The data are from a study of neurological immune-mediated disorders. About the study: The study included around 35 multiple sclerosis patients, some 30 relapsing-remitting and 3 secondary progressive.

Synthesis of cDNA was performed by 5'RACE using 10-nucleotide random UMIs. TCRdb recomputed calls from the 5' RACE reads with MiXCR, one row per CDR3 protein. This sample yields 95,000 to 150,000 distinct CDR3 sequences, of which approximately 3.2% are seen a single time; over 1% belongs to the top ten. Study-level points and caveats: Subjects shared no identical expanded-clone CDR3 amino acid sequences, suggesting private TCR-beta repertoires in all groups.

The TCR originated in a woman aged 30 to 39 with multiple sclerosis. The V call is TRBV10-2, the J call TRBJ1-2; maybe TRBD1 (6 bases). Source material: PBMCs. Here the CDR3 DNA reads TGCGCCAGCAGTGTGAGGCTGGGGGCAGATGGCTACACCTTC. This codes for CASSVRLGADGYTF.